What follows are 10 T cell receptor beta chains derived from one specimen sequenced in a study of T cells in Graves' hyperthyroidism and ophthalmopathy. The TCR beta CDR3 regions underwent amplification using RNA transcripts as the source. HTBI primers were used for first-round RT-PCR of the TCR CDR3. TCRdb recomputed calls from the multiplex PCR reads with MiXCR, one row per CDR3 protein. The data show about 400,000 distinct CDR3 sequences, roughly 13% seen once. Sequenced: blood. The receptors shown here come from a woman between 18 and 29 years old with Graves' hyperthyroidism.

This clonotype was counted at least ten times. The rearrangement uses TRBV2 and TRBJ2-3, with 10 bases fitting TRBD2. J gave up 4 bases and V 7 bases, and 8 bases lay outside the gene matches. The CDR3 is 15 amino acids. Germline V gene sequence: CDR1 SNHLY, CDR2 FYNNEI. In nucleotides, the CDR3 is TGTGCCAGCACCCTCCTAGCGGGAGTGGCAGATACGCAGTATTTT. Translated, it gives CASTLLAGVADTQYF. The whole variable domain, remainder taken from reference TRBV2 and TRBJ2-3, is EPEVTQTPSHQVTQMGQEVILRCVPISNHLYFYWYRQILGQKVEFLVSFYNNEISEKSEIFDDQFSVERPDGSNFTLKIRSTKLEDSAMYFCASTLLAGVADTQYFGPGTRLTVL.

This clonotype was counted between two and nine times. At one end the junction does not follow the germline gene, possibly because of a read error. V usage is TRBV5-1 and J usage is TRBJ2-1; D ambiguous. The CDR3 extends over 14 amino acids. Germline V gene sequence: CDR1 SGHRS, CDR2 YFSETQ. CDR3 sequence: CASTLDPMINEQFF. The CDR3 nucleotides are TGCGCCAGCACCTTGGATCCGATGATTAATGAGCAGTTCTTC.

In this sample, this clonotype turned up many times. The chain joins TRBV11-2 to TRBJ2-5; no clear D gene. The ends were cut back, 5 bases at V and 2 bases at J, with 12 bases in the middle. Germline V lookup: CDR1 SGHAT, CDR2 FQNNGV. This CDR3 comprises 14 residues. The CDR3 DNA sequence: TGTGCCAGCAGCCCCCGCCCGGATCAAGAGACCCAGTACTTC. It translates to CASSPRPDQETQYF.

This clonotype was seen ten or more times. This chain uses TRBV5-1 with TRBJ2-3; weak D call: TRBD1 (6 bases). The germline V and J ends were trimmed by 4 bases and 3 bases, with 12 bases remaining between them. Per germline, CDR1 SGHRS and CDR2 YFSETQ. The length of the CDR3 is 14 residues. The chain's CDR3 is CASSPGERTDTQYF. In DNA, the CDR3 is TGCGCCAGCAGCCCAGGGGAACGAACAGATACGCAGTATTTT.

This clonotype occurred many times. This chain connects TRBV7-9 to TRBJ2-5; the D gene is possibly TRBD1 (6 bases). The V end lost 5 bases, the J end lost 4 bases, and 11 bases lay between the germline ends. Germline V lookup: CDR1 SEHNR, CDR2 FQNEAQ (reference sequence). The CDR3 contains 13 residues. CDR3 in amino acids: CASSTQGGETQYF. Here the CDR3 DNA reads TGTGCCAGCAGCACTCAAGGGGGAGAGACCCAGTACTTC. The full variable domain, with the rest looked up from reference TRBV7-9 and TRBJ2-5, is DTGVSQNPRHKITKRGQNVTFRCDPISEHNRLYWYRQTLGQGPEFLTYFQNEAQLEKSRLLSDRFSAERPKGSFSTLEIQRTEQGDSAMYLCASSTQGGETQYFGPGTRLLVL.

In this sample, this clonotype turned up a few times. V and J are TRBV20-1 and TRBJ2-7; 9 bases fit TRBD2. CDR1 and CDR2 (germline): DFQATT, SNEGSKA (reference sequence). The length of the CDR3 is 15 residues. V dropped 0 bases and J dropped 3; count of bases not matched to a gene: 6. CDR3 DNA: TGCAGTGCTAGAGATCCGGCGGGAGGGGACTACGAGCAGTACTTC. Amino acid sequence: CSARDPAGGDYEQYF.

The table lists this clonotype with many counts. The rearrangement uses TRBV20-1 and TRBJ2-7, with D unclear. Germline loops: CDR1 DFQATT, CDR2 SNEGSKA (reference sequence). The CDR3 totals 12 residues. The V gene lost 6 bases and the J gene lost 4 bases, with 13 bases spanning the gap. The CDR3 sequence is CSARTAEYEQYF. CDR3 nucleotides: TGCAGTGCACGCACGGCAGAGTACGAGCAGTACTTC.

The table lists this clonotype with many counts. This chain links TRBV20-1 with TRBJ2-7; 10 nucleotides line up with TRBD2. Germline assignment: CDR1 DFQATT and CDR2 SNEGSKA (reference sequence). Germline trimming cut 5 bases from V and 4 bases from J; bases unmatched to any gene: 8. This CDR3 is built from 14 residues. The CDR3 sequence: CSADPGLALYEQYF. As DNA, the CDR3 is TGCAGTGCTGACCCGGGACTAGCGTTGTACGAGCAGTACTTC.

The V call is TRBV4-2, the J call TRBJ2-2, with D tentatively TRBD1 or TRBD2 (6 bases each). Trimming shortened V by 0 bases and J by 1 base, and 9 bases separated the two germline ends. The germline gives CDR1 LGHNA, CDR2 YNFKEQ. There are 16 residues in the CDR3. As DNA, the CDR3 is TGTGCCAGCAGCCAAGAGGGGGGCTTGAACACCGGGGAGCTGTTTTTT. Translating gives CASSQEGGLNTGELFF.

At least ten counts were recorded for this clonotype. This chain joins TRBV27 and TRBJ2-1; D perhaps matches TRBD2 (5 bases). The CDR3 extends over 15 amino acids. Germline V gene data show CDR1 as MNHEY and CDR2 as SMNVEV (reference sequence). With 4 bases removed from V and 0 bases from J, the gap between germline ends came to 10 bases. The CDR3 is CASSSTRSSYNEQFF. The CDR3 bases are TGTGCCAGCAGTTCAACTAGGAGCTCCTACAATGAGCAGTTCTTC.